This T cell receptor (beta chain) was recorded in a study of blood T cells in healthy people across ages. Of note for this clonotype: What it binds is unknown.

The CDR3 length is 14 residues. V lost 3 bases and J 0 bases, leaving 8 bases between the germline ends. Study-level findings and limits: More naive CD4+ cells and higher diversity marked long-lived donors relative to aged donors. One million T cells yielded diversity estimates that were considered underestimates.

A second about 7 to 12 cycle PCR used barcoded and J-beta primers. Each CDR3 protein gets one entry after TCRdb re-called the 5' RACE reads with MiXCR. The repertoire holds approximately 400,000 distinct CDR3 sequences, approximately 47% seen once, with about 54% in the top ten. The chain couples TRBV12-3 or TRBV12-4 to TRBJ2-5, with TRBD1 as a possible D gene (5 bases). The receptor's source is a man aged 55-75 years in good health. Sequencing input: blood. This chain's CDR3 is CASSFRQNQETQYF. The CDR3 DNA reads TGTGCCAGCAGTTTTCGACAGAACCAAGAGACCCAGTACTTC.